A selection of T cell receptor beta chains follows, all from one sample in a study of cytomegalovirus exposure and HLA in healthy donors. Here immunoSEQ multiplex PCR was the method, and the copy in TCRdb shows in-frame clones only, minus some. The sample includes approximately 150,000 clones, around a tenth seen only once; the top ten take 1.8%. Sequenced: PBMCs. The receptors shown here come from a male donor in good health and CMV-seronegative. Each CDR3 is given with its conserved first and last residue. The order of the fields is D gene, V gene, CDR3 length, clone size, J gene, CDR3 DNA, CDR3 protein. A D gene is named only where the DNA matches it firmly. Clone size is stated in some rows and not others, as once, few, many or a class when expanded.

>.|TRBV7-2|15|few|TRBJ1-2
TGTGCCAGCAGCTTAGCTCCTACGGCTAACTATGGCTACACCTTC
CASSLAPTANYGYTF
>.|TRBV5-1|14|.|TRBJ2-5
TGCGCCAGCAGCCCCGGACAGTTCCAAGAGACCCAGTACTTC
CASSPGQFQETQYF
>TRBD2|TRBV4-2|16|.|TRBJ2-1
TGTGCCAGCAGCAGTTCGGGAGCGGGAGTCGGGTATGAGCAGTTCTTC
CASSSSGAGVGYEQFF
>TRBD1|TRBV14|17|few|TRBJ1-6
TGTGCCAGCAGCCGACGGGGGAAGACAGGGGGTAATTCCCCCCTCCACTTT
CASSRRGKTGGNSPLHF
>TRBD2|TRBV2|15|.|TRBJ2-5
TGTGCCAGCAGACAACGGGGGGGCTTCCAAGAGACCCAGTACTTC
CASRQRGGFQETQYF
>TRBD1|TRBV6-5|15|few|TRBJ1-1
TGTGCCAGCAGAAACACAGGGGGCGTTTTCGCTGAAGCTTTCTTT
CASRNTGGVFAEAFF
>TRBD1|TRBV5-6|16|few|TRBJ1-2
TGTGCCAGCAGCTCCAGACCCGGGACAGGGGGCTATGGCTACACCTTC
CASSSRPGTGGYGYTF
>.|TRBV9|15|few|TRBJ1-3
TGTGCCAGCAGCGTAGGCGGGGTGGAAGGAAACACCATATATTTT
CASSVGGVEGNTIYF
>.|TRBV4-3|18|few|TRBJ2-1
TGCGCCAGCAGCCAAGATTCCCGAGGGGGACTATCCTACAATGAGCAGTTCTTC
CASSQDSRGGLSYNEQFF
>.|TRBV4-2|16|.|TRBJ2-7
TGTGCCAGCAGCCAGGACGTGACAGGTTTCTCCTACGAGCAGTACTTC
CASSQDVTGFSYEQYF
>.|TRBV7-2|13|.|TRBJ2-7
TGTGCCAGCAGCCCAGCTCGCGGGGCGGAGCAGTACTTC
CASSPARGAEQYF
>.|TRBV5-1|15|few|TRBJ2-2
TGCGCCAGCAGCTTGGTCGGGGGGCGCACCGGGGAGCTGTTTTTT
CASSLVGGRTGELFF
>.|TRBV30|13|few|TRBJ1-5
TGTGCCTGGAGCCCCGGGGGGTTGGAGCCCCAGCATTTT
CAWSPGGLEPQHF
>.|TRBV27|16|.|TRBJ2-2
TGTGCCAGCAGTTTAGGGCTCCCAATGAACACCGGGGAGCTGTTTTTT
CASSLGLPMNTGELFF
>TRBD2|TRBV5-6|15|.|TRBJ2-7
TGTGCCGGCAGCCTGGGTAGCGGGGTAGCCTACGAGCAGTACTTC
CAGSLGSGVAYEQYF
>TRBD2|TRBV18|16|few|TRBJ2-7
TGTGCCAGCTCACCCTCCCTAGCGGGATATTCCCACGAGCAGTACTTC
CASSPSLAGYSHEQYF
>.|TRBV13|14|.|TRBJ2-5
TGTGCCAGCTCACCACGGACGGGGTTAGAGACCCAGTACTTC
CASSPRTGLETQYF
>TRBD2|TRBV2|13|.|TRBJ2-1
TGTGCCAGCCCGGAGCGGGGGTACAATGAGCAGTTCTTC
CASPERGYNEQFF
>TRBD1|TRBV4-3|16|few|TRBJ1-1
TGCGCCAGCAGCCCAACCCTGGGACAGACGAACACTGAAGCTTTCTTT
CASSPTLGQTNTEAFF
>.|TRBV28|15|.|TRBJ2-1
TGTGCCAGCACGGTAGCGGTTACCGTTTACAATGAGCAGTTCTTC
CASTVAVTVYNEQFF
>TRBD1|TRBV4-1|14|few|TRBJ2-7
TGCGCCAGCAGCCAAGAGAACAGGGGCTACGAGCAGTACTTC
CASSQENRGYEQYF
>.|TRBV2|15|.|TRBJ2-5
TGTGCCAGCAGTGAATGGGTGACAAAAAAAGAGACCCAGTACTTC
CASSEWVTKKETQYF
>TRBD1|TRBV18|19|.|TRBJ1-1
TGTGCCAGCTCACCGACTGGGTACCGGGACAGAGGACTCAGAACTGAAGCTTTCTTT
CASSPTGYRDRGLRTEAFF
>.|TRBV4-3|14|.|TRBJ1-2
TGCGCCAGCAGCCAAGAGACAGGCACCGATGGCTACACCTTC
CASSQETGTDGYTF
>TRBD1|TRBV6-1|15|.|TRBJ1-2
TGTGCCAGCAGGGGGGACAGGACTTTTAACTATGGCTACACCTTC
CASRGDRTFNYGYTF
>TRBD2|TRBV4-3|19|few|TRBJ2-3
TGCGCCAGCAGCCAAGATAGGGGAGCCGGACTAGCGATAAAAGATACGCAGTATTTT
CASSQDRGAGLAIKDTQYF
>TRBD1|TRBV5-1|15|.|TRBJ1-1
TGCGCCAGCAGCTCGATAGGGGGCGTGGGGGCTGAAGCTTTCTTT
CASSSIGGVGAEAFF
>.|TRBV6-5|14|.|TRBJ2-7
TGTGCCAGCAGTTACTTCGGGATAGAATACGAGCAGTACTTC
CASSYFGIEYEQYF
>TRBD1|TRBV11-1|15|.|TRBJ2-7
TGTGCCAGCAGCTTCTGGGACAGGGCGGATAACGAGCAGTACTTC
CASSFWDRADNEQYF
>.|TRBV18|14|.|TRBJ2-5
TGTGCCAGCTCACCAATCCCAGTCTTGGAGACCCAGTACTTC
CASSPIPVLETQYF
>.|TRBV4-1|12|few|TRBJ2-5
TGCGCCAGCAGCCTCAGGGGAGAGACCCAGTACTTC
CASSLRGETQYF
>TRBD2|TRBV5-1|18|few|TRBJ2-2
TGCGCCAGCAGCTTGGTCCCCCTTGGAAGCGGGAGCACCGGGGAGCTGTTTTTT
CASSLVPLGSGSTGELFF
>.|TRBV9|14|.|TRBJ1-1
TGTGCCAGCAGCGTCACGGGATCGAACACTGAAGCTTTCTTT
CASSVTGSNTEAFF
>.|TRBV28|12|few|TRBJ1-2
TGTGCCAGCATGGGGGGAAACTATGGCTACACCTTC
CASMGGNYGYTF
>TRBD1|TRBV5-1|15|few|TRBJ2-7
TGCGCCAGCAGCTTGCCGGGACAGGGGATATACGAGCAGTACTTC
CASSLPGQGIYEQYF
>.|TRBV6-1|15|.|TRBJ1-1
TGTGCCAGCAGTGTCCAGGGCGATCGGAGCACTGAAGCTTTCTTT
CASSVQGDRSTEAFF
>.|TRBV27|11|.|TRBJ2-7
TGTGCCAGCACAAGCGCCTACGAGCAGTACTTC
CASTSAYEQYF
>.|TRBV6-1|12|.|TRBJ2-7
TGTGCCAGCAGTGACGGCAGGGTGGGGCAGTACTTC
CASSDGRVGQYF
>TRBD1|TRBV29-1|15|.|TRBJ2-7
TGCAGCGTCCGCAGGGGGCAGGAGGGGCCCTACGAGCAGTACTTC
CSVRRGQEGPYEQYF
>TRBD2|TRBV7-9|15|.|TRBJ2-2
TGTGCCAGCAGCTTAGCCCCTAGCGGAACCGGGGAGCTGTTTTTT
CASSLAPSGTGELFF
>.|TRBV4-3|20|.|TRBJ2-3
TGCGCCAGCAGCCAAGGGTCAGCAAAGAAGAAGACTAGAGGCACAGATACGCAGTATTTT
CASSQGSAKKKTRGTDTQYF
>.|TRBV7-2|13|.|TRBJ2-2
TGTGCCAGCAGCTTGGAGGACACCGGGGAGCTGTTTTTT
CASSLEDTGELFF
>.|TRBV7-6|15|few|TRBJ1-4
TGTGCCAGCAGCCCAAAAGGAGCAACTAATGAAAAACTGTTTTTT
CASSPKGATNEKLFF
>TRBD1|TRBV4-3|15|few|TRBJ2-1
TGCGCCAGCAGCCAAGGAACAGGGGCCTACAATGAGCAGTTCTTC
CASSQGTGAYNEQFF